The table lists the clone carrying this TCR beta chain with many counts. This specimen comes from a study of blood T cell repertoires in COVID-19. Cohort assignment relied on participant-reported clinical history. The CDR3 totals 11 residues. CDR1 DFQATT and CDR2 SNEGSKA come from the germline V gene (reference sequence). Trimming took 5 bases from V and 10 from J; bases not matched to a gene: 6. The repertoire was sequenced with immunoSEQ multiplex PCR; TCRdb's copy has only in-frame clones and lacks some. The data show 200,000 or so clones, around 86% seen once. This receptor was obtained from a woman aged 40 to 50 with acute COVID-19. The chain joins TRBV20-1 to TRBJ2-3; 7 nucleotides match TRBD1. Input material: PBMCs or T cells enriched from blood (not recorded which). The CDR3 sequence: CSAAQTGAQYF. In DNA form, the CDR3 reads TGCAGTGCTGCCCAAACAGGGGCGCAGTATTTT.